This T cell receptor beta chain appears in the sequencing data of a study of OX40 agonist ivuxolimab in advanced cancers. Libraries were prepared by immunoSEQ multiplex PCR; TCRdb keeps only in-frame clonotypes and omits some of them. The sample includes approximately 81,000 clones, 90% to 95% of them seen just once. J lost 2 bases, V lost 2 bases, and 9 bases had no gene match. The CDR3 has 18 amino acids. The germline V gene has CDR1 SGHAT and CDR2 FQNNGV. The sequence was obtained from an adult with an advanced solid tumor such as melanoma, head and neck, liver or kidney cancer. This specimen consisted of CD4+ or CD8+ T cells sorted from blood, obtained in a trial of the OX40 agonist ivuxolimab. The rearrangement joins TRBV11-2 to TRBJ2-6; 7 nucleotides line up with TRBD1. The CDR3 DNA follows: TGTGCCAGCAGCTTACCAACTTTCGGGACAGCTGGGGCCAACGTCCTGACTTTC. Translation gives CASSLPTFGTAGANVLTF.